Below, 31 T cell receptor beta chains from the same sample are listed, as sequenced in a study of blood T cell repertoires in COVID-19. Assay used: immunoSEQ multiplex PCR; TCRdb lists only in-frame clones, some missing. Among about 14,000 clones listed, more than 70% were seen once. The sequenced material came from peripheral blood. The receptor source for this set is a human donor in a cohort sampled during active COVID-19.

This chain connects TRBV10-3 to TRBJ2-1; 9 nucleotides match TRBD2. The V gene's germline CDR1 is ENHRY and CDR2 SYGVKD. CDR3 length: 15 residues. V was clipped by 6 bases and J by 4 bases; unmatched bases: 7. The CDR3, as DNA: TGTGCCATCAGGTTTAGCGGGGGCCAGTACAATGAGCAGTTCTTC. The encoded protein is CAIRFSGGQYNEQFF.

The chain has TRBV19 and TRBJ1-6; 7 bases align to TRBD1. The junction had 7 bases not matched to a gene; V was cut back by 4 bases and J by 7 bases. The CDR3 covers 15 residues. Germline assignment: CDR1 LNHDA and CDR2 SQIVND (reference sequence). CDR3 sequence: CASSTLTGQNSPLHF. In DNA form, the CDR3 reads TGTGCCAGTAGTACACTGACAGGGCAAAATTCACCCCTCCACTTT.

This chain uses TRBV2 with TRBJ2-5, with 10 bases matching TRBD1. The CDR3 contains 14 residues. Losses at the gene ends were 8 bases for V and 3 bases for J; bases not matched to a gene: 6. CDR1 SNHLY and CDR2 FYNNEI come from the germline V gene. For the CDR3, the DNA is TGTGCCAGCCAACCAGGGACAGGGGAAGAGACCCAGTACTTC. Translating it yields CASQPGTGEETQYF.

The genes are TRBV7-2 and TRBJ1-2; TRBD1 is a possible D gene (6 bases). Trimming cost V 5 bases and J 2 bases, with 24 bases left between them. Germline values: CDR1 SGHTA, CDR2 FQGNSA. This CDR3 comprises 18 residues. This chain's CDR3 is CASSPRGGPLSQNYGYTF. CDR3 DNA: TGTGCCAGCAGCCCCCGGGGGGGGCCGTTATCACAGAACTATGGCTACACCTTC.

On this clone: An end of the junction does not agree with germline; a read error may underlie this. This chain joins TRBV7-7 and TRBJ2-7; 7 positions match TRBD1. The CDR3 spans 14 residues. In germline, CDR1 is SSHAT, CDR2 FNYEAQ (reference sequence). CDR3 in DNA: TGTGCTAGCAGCTTACAACAGGGGTTCTACGAGCAGTACTTC. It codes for CASSLQQGFYEQYF. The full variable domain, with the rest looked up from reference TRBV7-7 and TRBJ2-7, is GAGVSQSPRYKVTKRGQDVTLRCDPISSHATLYWYQQALGQGPEFLTYFNYEAQPDKSGLPSDRFSAERPEGSISTLTIQRTEQRDSAMYRCASSLQQGFYEQYFGPGTRLTVT.

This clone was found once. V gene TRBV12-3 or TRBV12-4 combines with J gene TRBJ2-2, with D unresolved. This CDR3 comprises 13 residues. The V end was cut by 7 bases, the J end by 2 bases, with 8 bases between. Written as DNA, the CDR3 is TGTGCCAGCACCACAGCTAACACCGGGGAGCTGTTTTTT. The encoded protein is CASTTANTGELFF.

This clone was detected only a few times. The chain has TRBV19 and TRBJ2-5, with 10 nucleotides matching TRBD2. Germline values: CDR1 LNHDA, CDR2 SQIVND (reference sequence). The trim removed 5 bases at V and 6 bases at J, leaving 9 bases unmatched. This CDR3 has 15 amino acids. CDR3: CASSLTSGDGKTQYF. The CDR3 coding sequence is TGTGCCAGTAGTCTCACTAGCGGGGACGGGAAGACCCAGTACTTC.

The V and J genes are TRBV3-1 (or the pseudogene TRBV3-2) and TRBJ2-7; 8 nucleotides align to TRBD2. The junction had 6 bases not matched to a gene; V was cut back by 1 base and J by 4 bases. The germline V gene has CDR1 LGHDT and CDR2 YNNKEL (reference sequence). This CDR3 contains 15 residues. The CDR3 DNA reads TGTGCCAGCAGCCAAGGTTTCGGGGGGGATTACGAGCAGTACTTC. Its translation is CASSQGFGGDYEQYF.

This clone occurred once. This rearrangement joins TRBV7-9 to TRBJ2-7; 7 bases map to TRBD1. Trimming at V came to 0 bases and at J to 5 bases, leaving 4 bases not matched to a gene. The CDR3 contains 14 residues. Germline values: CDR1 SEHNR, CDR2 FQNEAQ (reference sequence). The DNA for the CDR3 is TGTGCCAGCAGCTTAGCGACAGGGTTCGACGAGCAGTACTTC. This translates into CASSLATGFDEQYF.

The CDR3 is CATSRVGGPKKLFF. CDR3 nucleotide sequence: TGTGCCACCAGCAGGGTAGGAGGACCGAAAAAACTGTTTTTT. This chain uses TRBV15 with TRBJ1-4; D is undetermined. This CDR3 contains 14 residues. V lost 3 bases and J 9 bases, leaving 14 bases between the germline ends. Germline CDR1 and CDR2: LNHNV and YYDKDF (reference sequence).

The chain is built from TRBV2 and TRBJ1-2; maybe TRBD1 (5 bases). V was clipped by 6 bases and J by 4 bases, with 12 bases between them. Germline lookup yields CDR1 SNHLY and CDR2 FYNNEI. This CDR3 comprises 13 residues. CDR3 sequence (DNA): TGTGCCAGCAGATGGTCAGGGTTCTATGGCTACACCTTC. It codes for CASRWSGFYGYTF.

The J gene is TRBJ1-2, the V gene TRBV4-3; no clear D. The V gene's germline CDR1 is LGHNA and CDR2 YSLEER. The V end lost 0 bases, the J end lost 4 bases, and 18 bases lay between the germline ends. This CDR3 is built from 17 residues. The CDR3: CASSQDLVGDQRYGYTF. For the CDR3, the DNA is TGCGCCAGCAGCCAAGATTTAGTCGGGGATCAACGCTATGGCTACACCTTC.

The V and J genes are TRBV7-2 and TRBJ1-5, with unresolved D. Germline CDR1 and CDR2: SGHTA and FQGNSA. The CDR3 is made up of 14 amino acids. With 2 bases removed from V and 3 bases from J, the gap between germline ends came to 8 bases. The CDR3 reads CASSLRGNNQPQHF. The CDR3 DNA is TGTGCCAGCAGCTTAAGAGGGAACAATCAGCCCCAGCATTTT.

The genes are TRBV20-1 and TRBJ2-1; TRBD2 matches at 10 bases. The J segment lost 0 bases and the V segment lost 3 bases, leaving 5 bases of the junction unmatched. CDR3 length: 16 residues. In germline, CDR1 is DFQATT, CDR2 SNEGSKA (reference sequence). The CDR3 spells CSASRGLAVSYNEQFF. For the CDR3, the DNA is TGCAGTGCTAGTCGAGGACTAGCGGTCTCCTACAATGAGCAGTTCTTC.

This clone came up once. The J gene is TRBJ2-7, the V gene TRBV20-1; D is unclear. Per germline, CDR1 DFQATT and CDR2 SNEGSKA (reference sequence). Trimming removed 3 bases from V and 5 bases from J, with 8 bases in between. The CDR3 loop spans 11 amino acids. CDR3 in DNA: TGCAGTGCTAGTTTGACTGACGAGCAGTACTTC. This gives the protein CSASLTDEQYF.

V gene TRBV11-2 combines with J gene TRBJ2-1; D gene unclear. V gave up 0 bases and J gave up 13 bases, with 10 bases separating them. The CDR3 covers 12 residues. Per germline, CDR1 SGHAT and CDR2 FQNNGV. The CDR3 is CASSLESASQFF. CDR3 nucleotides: TGTGCCAGCAGCTTAGAAAGCGCCTCCCAGTTCTTC.

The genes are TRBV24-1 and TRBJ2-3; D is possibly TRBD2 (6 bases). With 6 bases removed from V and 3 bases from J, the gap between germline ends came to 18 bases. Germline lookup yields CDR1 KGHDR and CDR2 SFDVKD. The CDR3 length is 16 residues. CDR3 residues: CATSSGTLDGTDTQYF. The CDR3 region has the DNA TGTGCCACCAGTTCCGGGACTCTGGATGGGACAGATACGCAGTATTTT.

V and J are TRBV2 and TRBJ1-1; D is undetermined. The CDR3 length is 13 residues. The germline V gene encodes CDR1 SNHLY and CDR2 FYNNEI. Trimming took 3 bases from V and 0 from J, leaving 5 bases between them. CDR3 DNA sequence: TGTGCCAGCAGTGATGAGATGAACACTGAAGCTTTCTTT. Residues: CASSDEMNTEAFF. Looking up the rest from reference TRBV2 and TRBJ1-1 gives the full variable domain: EPEVTQTPSHQVTQMGQEVILRCVPISNHLYFYWYRQILGQKVEFLVSFYNNEISEKSEIFDDQFSVERPDGSNFTLKIRSTKLEDSAMYFCASSDEMNTEAFFGQGTRLTVV.

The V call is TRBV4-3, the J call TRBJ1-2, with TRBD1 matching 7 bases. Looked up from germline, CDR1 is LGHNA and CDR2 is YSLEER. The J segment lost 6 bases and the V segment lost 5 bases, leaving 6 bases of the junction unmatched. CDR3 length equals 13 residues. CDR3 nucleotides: TGCGCCAGCAGCGGGGGACAGCTAAATGGCTACACCTTC. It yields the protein CASSGGQLNGYTF.

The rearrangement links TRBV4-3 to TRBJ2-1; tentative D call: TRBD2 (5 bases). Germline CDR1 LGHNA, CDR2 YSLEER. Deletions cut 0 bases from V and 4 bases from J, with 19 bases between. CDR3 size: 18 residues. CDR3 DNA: TGCGCCAGCAGCCAAGATAAGTACGGGATCCCACTTTACAATGAGCAGTTCTTC. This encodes CASSQDKYGIPLYNEQFF.

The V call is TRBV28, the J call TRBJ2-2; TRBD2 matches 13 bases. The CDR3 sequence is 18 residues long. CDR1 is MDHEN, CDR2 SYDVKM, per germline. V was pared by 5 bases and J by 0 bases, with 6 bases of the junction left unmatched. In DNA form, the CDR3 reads TGTGCCAGCAGTCCAGGACTAGCGGGGGCCTCGAACACCGGGGAGCTGTTTTTT. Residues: CASSPGLAGASNTGELFF.

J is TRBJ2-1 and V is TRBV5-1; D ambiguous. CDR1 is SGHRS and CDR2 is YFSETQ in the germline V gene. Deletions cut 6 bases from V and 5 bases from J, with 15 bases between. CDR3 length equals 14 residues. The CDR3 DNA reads TGCGCCAGCAACGTCAACGGCAGGAACAATGAGCAGTTCTTC. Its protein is CASNVNGRNNEQFF. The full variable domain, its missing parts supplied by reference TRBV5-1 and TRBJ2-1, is KAGVTQTPRYLIKTRGQQVTLSCSPISGHRSVSWYQQTPGQGLQFLFEYFSETQRNKGNFPGRFSGRQFSNSRSEMNVSTLELGDSALYLCASNVNGRNNEQFFGPGTRLTVL.

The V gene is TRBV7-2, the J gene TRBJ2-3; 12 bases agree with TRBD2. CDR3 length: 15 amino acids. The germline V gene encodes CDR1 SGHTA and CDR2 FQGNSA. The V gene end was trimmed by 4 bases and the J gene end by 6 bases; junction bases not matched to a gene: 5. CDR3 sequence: CASSSGLAGWDTQYF. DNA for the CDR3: TGTGCCAGCAGCTCAGGACTAGCGGGGTGGGATACGCAGTATTTT.

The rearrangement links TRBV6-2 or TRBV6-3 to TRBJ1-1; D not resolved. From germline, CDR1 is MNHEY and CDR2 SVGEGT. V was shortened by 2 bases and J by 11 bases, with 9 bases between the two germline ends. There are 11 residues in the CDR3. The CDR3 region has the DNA TGTGCCAGCAGTTACCCCTCAACTGCTTTCTTT. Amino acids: CASSYPSTAFF.

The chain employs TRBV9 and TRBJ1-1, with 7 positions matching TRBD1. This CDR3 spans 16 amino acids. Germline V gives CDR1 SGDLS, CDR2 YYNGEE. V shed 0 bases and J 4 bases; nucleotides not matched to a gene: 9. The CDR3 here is CASSVGPGQLITEAFF. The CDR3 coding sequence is TGTGCCAGCAGCGTAGGCCCGGGACAGTTAATCACTGAAGCTTTCTTT.

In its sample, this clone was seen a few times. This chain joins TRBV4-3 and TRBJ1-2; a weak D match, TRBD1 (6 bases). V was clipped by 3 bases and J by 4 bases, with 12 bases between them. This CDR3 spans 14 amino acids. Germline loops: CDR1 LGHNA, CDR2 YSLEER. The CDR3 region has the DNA TGCGCCAGCAGCCAGTTGACAGGCCCCTATGGCTACACCTTC. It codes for CASSQLTGPYGYTF.

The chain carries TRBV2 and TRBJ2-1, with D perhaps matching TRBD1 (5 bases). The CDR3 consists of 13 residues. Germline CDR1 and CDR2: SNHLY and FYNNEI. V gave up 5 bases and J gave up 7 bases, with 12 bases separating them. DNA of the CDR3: TGTGCCAGCAGTCCAGACAGACTTAATGAGCAGTTCTTC. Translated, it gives CASSPDRLNEQFF.

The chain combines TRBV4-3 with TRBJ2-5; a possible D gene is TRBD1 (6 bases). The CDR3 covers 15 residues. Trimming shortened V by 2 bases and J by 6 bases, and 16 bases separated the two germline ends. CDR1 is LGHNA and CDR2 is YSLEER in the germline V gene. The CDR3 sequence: CASSQWSNRDKTQYF. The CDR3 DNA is TGCGCCAGCAGCCAATGGTCAAACAGGGACAAGACCCAGTACTTC.

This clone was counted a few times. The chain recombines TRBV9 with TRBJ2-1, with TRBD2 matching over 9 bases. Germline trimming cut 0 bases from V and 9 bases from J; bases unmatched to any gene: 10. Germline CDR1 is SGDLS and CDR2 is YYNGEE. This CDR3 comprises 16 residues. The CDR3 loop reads CASSVAWRGGSSEQFF. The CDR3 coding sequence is TGTGCCAGCAGCGTAGCTTGGCGGGGGGGCTCTAGTGAGCAGTTCTTC. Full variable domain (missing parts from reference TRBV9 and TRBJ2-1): DSGVTQTPKHLITATGQRVTLRCSPRSGDLSVYWYQQSLDQGLQFLIQYYNGEERAKGNILERFSAQQFPDLHSELNLSSLELGDSALYFCASSVAWRGGSSEQFFGPGTRLTVL.

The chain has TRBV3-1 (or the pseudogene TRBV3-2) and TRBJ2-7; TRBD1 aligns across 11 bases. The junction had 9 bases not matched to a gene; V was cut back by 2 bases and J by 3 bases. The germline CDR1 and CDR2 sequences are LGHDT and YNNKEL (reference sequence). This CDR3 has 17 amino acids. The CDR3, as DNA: TGTGCCAGCAGCCAAATTCTCCGGACAGGGGGCCTCTACGAGCAGTACTTC. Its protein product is CASSQILRTGGLYEQYF.

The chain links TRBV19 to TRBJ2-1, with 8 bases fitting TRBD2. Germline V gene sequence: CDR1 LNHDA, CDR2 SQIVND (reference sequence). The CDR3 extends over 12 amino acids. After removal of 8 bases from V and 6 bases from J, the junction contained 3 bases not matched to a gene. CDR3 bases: TGTGCCAGTGTCAGCGGGGGCAATGAGCAGTTCTTC. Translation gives CASVSGGNEQFF.